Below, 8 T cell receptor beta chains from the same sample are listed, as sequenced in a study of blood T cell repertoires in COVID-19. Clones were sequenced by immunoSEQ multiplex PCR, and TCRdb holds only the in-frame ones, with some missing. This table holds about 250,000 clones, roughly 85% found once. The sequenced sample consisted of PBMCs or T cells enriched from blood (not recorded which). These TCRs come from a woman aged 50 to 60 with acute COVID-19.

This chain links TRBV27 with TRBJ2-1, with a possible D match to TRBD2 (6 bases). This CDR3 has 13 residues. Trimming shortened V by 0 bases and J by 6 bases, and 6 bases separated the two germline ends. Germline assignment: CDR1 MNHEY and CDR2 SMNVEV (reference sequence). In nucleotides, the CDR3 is TGTGCCAGCAGTTTATCCGGGAGCAATGAGCAGTTCTTC. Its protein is CASSLSGSNEQFF.

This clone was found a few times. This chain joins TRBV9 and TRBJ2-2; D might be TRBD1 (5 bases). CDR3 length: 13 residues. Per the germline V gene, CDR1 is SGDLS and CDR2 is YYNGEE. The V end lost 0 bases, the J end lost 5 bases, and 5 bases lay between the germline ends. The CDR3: CASSVAGTGELFF. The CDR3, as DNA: TGTGCCAGCAGCGTAGCAGGGACCGGGGAGCTGTTTTTT.

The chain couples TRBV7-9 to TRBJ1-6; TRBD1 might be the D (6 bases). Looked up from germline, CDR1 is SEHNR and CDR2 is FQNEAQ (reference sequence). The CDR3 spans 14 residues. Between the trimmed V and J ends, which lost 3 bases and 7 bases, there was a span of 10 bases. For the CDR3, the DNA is TGTGCCAGCAGCTTTGCAGGGGACAATTCACCCCTCCACTTT. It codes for CASSFAGDNSPLHF.

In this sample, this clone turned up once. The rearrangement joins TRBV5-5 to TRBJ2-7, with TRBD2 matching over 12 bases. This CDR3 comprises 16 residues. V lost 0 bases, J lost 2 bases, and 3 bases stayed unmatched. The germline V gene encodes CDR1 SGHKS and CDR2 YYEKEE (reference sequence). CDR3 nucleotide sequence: TGTGCCAGCAGCTTGGCGCTAGCGGGGGGGGCCTACGAGCAGTACTTC. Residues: CASSLALAGGAYEQYF. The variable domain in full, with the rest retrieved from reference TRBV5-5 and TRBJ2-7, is DAGVTQSPTHLIKTRGQQVTLRCSPISGHKSVSWYQQVLGQGPQFIFQYYEKEERGRGNFPDRFSARQFPNYSSELNVNALLLGDSALYLCASSLALAGGAYEQYFGPGTRLTVT.

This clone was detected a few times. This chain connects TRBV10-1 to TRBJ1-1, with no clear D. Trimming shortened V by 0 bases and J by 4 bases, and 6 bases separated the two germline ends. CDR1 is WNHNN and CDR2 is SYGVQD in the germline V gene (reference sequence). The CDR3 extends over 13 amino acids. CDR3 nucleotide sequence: TGCGCCAGCAGTGAGTCGCGGGGCACTGAAGCTTTCTTT. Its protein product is CASSESRGTEAFF.

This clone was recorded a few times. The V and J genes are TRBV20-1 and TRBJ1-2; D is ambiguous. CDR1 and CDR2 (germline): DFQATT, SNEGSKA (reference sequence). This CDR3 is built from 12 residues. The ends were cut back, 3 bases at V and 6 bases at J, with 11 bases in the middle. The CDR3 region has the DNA TGCAGTGCTAGTACCGGCGGGGATGGCTACACCTTC. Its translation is CSASTGGDGYTF.

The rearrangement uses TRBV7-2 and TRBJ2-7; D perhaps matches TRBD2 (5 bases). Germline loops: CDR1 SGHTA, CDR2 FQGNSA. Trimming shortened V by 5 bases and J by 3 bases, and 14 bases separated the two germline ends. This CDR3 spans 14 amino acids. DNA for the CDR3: TGTGCCAGCAGCCCCCGCCCCGAGGGCTACGAGCAGTACTTC. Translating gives CASSPRPEGYEQYF. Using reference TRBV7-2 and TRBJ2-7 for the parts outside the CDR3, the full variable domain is GAGVSQSPSNKVTEKGKDVELRCDPISGHTALYWYRQSLGQGLEFLIYFQGNSAPDKSGLPSDRFSAERTGGSVSTLTIQRTQQEDSAVYLCASSPRPEGYEQYFGPGTRLTVT.

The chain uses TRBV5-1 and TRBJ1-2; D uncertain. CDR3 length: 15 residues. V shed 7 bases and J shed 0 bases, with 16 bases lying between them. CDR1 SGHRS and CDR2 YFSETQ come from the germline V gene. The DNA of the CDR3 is TGCGCCAGCTCCGCCCGGGGATCGTCTAACTATGGCTACACCTTC. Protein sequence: CASSARGSSNYGYTF.